This TCR beta chain was sequenced in a study of response to subunit inactivated influenza vaccine. Study results and caveats: Researchers suggested that each seasonal influenza vaccination recruits few new T cells.

This clonotype showed up many times. Its target is unknown. The CDR3 runs to 14 residues. With 5 bases removed from V and 3 bases from J, the gap between germline ends came to 14 bases. Germline V gene sequence: CDR1 DFQATT, CDR2 SNEGSKA (reference sequence). Via MiXCR, TCRdb re-called the RT-PCR reads, giving one row per CDR3 protein. The sample contains 600,000 to 700,000 distinct CDR3 sequences, 14% of which appear only once. The TCR sequence derives from a man aged 50 or older who received an inactivated influenza vaccine. V gene TRBV20-1 combines with J gene TRBJ2-1; D call uncertain. The sample consisted of PBMCs from blood, taken roughly 2 weeks before vaccination. CDR3 sequence: CSAVRRWDYNEQFF. DNA of the CDR3: TGCAGTGCTGTTAGGCGGTGGGACTACAATGAGCAGTTCTTC.